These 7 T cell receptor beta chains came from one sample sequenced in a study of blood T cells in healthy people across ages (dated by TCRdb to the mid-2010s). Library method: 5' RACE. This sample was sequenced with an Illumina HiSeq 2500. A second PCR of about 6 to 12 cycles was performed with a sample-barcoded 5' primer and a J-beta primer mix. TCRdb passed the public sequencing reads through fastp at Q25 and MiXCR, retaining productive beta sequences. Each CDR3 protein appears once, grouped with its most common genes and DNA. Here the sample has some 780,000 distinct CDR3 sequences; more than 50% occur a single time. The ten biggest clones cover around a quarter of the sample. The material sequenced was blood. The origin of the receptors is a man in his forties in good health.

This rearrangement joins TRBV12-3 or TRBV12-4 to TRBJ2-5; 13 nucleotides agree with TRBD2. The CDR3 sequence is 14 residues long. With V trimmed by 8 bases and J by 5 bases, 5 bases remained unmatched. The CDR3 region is CASAGLAGVETQYF. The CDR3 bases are TGTGCCAGCGCAGGACTAGCGGGAGTTGAGACCCAGTACTTC.

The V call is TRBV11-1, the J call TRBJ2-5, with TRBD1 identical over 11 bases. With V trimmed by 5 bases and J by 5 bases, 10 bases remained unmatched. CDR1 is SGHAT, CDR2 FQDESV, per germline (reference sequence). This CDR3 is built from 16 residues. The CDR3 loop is CASSTRPDRGLETQYF. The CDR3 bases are TGTGCCAGCAGCACGCGCCCGGACAGGGGGCTCGAGACCCAGTACTTC. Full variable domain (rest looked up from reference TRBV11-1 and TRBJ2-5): EAEVAQSPRYKITEKSQAVAFWCDPISGHATLYWYRQILGQGPELLVQFQDESVVDDSQLPKDRFSAERLKGVDSTLKIQPAELGDSAMYLCASSTRPDRGLETQYFGPGTRLLVL.

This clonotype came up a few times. The CDR3 DNA follows: TGCGCCAGCAGCCAAGAGGGGTCCGGGAGCAATCAGCCCCAGCATTTT. As protein: CASSQEGSGSNQPQHF. The V gene is TRBV4-1, the J gene TRBJ1-5; D is uncertain. The V gene lost 0 bases and the J gene lost 1 base, with 10 bases spanning the gap. Germline V gene lookup returns CDR1 MGHRA and CDR2 YSYEKL. This CDR3 is 16 amino acids long.

CDR3 sequence: CASSVDVRQMNTEAFF. Written as DNA, the CDR3 is TGTGCCAGCAGCGTGGATGTCCGACAAATGAACACTGAAGCTTTCTTT. The chain employs TRBV27 and TRBJ1-1; D gene unclear. Germline CDR1 reads MNHEY; CDR2 reads SMNVEV (reference sequence). Trimming pared 6 bases from V and 0 bases from J, leaving 17 bases between. The CDR3 has 16 amino acids.

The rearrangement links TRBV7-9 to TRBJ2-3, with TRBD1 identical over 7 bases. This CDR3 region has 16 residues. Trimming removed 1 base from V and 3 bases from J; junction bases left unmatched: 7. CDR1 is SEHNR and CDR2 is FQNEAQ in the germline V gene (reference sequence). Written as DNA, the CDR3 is TGTGCCAGCAGCTTAGGGTACAGGGGTCCGACAGATACGCAGTATTTT. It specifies CASSLGYRGPTDTQYF.

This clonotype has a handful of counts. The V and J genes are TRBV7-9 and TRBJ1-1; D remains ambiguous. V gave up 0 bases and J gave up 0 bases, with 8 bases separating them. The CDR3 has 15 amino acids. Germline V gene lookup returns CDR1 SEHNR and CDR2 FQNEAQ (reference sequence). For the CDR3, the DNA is TGTGCCAGCAGCTTAGCTGGGCCCGTGAACACTGAAGCTTTCTTT. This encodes CASSLAGPVNTEAFF.

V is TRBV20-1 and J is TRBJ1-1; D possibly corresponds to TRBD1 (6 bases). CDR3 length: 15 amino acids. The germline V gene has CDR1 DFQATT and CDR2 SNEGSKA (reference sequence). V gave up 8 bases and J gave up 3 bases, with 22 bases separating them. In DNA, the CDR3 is TGCAGTTCCGAACCTTTTACAGGGACGCACACTGAAGCTTTCTTT. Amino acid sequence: CSSEPFTGTHTEAFF.